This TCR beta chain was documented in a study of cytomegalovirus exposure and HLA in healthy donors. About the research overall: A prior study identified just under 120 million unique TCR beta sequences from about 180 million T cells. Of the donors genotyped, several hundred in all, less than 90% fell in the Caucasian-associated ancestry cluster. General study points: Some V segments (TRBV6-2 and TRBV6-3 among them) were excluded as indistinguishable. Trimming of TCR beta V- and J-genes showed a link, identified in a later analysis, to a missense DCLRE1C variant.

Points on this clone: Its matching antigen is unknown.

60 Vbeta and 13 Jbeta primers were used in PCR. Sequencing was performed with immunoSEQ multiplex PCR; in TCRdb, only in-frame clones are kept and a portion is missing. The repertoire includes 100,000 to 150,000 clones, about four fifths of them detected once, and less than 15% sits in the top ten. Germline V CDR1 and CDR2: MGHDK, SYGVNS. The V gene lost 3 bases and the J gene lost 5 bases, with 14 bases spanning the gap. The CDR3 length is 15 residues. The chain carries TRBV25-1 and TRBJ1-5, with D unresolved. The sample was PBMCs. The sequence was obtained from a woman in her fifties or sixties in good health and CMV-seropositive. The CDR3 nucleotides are TGTGCCAGCAGTGAGGGCCTCCAAACAGATCAGCCCCAGCATTTT. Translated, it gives CASSEGLQTDQPQHF.